The T cell receptor (beta chain) described here comes from a study of CD8+CD57+ T cells in acquired aplastic anemia. The wider study: Mean yield of DNA from sorted CD4+ and CD8+ cells was around 3 ug. CD4+ cell libraries from healthy donors averaged about 10.8 million reads. Study-level findings and limits: Patients and controls shared under 35 CD8+ CDR3 sequences, which appeared highly expressed in patients and within their immunodominant clones. Simpson's diversity of CD8+ cells was not significantly different in patients compared with controls.

Genomic DNA provided the template from which TCR beta VDJ and CDR3 profiles were obtained. A single record per CDR3 protein comes from TCRdb applying MiXCR to the reads. The table shows about 180,000 distinct CDR3 sequences, with approximately 49% occurring only once. As regards this clonotype: Its cognate antigen is unknown.

The CDR3 totals 14 residues. The germline V and J ends were trimmed by 3 bases and 2 bases, with 5 bases remaining between them. CDR1 and CDR2 (germline): SGHTA, FQGNSA. Sequenced input: sorted CD4+, CD8+, or CD8+CD57+ T cells (not recorded which) from PBMCs. The clonotype was recovered from a human donor in good health. The V call is TRBV7-2, the J call TRBJ2-6, with D hard to call. The CDR3, as DNA: TGTGCCAGCAGCTTCCTGACTGGGGCCAACGTCCTGACTTTC. Translation gives CASSFLTGANVLTF.